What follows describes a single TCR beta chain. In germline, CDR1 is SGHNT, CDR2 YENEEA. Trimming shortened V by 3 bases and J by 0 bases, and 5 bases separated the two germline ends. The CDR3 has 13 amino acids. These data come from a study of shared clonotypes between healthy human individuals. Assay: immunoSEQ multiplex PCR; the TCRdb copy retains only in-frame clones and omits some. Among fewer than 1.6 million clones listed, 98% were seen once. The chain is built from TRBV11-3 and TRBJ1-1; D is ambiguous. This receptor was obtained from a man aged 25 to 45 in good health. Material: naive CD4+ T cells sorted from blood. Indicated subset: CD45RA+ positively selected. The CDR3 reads CASSFPLNTEAFF. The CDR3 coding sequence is TGTGCCAGCAGCTTCCCTCTGAACACTGAAGCTTTCTTT.